The entry below describes one T cell receptor beta chain. Its antigen is not identified. The data were obtained in a study of shared clonotypes between healthy human individuals. Study-level information: Sampling drew on donors who were a couple of women and a few men aged 18 to 49. Study-level results: Among a few donors, approximately 5.4% of naive CD4 clonotypes were found in common.

Genomic DNA of each subset was evenly split across several immunoSEQ plates. In the original workflow: ImmunoSEQ junction-only sequences lacked quality scores, so their filtering differed. Some clones are missing from TCRdb's copy, which holds only in-frame ones; the method was immunoSEQ multiplex PCR. V, J and clone size are those of that table, while D and trimming were read from the DNA. The table lists roughly 2,000,000 clones, just under 95% of them singletons. Naive CD8 cells, CD45RO-negative and positively selected for CCR7, excluded terminally differentiated effector memory CD45RA+ cells. Germline CDR1 is SGHTA and CDR2 is FQGNSA. The CDR3 runs 14 residues. J lost 5 bases, V lost 1 base, and 3 bases had no gene match.

The source is a man between 18 and 35 years old in good health. Some clones in this sample may be carry-over from other donors' samples. The V gene is TRBV7-2, the J gene TRBJ2-5; 8 nucleotides agree with TRBD1. What was sequenced was naive CD8+ T cells from PBMCs. Here the CDR3 DNA reads TGTGCCAGCAGCTTAGGGACAGGGTGGGAGACCCAGTACTTC. This encodes CASSLGTGWETQYF.